Listed below are T cell receptor beta chains from one sample, sequenced in a study of T cell repertoires in cytomegalovirus infection. Antigen specificity for these receptors is unknown. TCRdb passed the reads through MiXCR, listing each CDR3 protein once. The sample includes some 900,000 distinct CDR3 sequences, 30% to 35% of them seen just once. This specimen consisted of cultured CD8+ T cells from PBMCs, obtained from culture after CMV antigen stimulation. The receptors come from a human donor in good health (CMV status not recorded). Some clones in this sample may be carry-over from other donors' samples. Each CDR3 is given with its conserved first and last residue. A D gene is named only where the DNA matches it firmly. Expanded clones are given a class, and other clones once, few, many or no size at all.

v_call	j_call	d_call	clone_size	cdr3_aa	cdr3_nt
TRBV9	TRBJ2-2	TRBD1	.	CASSVSRDRGGLNTGELFF	TGTGCCAGCAGCGTCTCCCGGGACAGGGGGGGATTGAACACCGGGGAGCTGTTTTTT
TRBV20-1	TRBJ1-3	TRBD1	.	CSAEDRASGNTIYF	TGCAGTGCTGAGGACAGGGCCTCTGGAAACACCATATATTTT
TRBV11-3	TRBJ2-1	TRBD2	once	CASSTFGLAGGNEQFF	TGTGCCAGCAGCACCTTCGGACTAGCGGGGGGCAATGAGCAGTTCTTC
TRBV3-1	TRBJ2-1	.	few	CASSQGPGEDEQFF	TGTGCCAGCAGCCAAGGTCCGGGTGAGGATGAGCAGTTCTTC
TRBV19	TRBJ1-5	TRBD1	.	CASSTFQGAHQPQHF	TGTGCCAGTAGTACCTTCCAGGGGGCGCATCAGCCCCAGCATTTT
TRBV12-3/TRBV12-4	TRBJ2-3	TRBD2	few	CASSTSSGADTQYF	TGTGCCAGCAGTACAAGTAGCGGGGCAGATACGCAGTATTTT
TRBV7-6	TRBJ2-3	.	.	CASRSGRGYTDTQYF	TGTGCCAGCAGATCGGGGCGGGGTTACACAGATACGCAGTATTTT
TRBV19	TRBJ2-5	TRBD2	.	CASSIGFVLAGEQETQYF	TGTGCCAGTAGTATAGGTTTCGTACTAGCGGGGGAACAAGAGACCCAGTACTTC
TRBV7-9	TRBJ1-4	.	many	CASSLVGVEDEKLFF	TGTGCCAGCAGCTTAGTGGGGGTTGAAGATGAAAAACTGTTTTTT
TRBV20-1	TRBJ2-3	TRBD1	.	CSARDGTATDTQYF	TGCAGTGCTAGAGATGGGACAGCCACAGATACGCAGTATTTT
TRBV4-1	TRBJ1-1	.	many	CASQLVDSITEAFF	TGCGCCTCACAGTTAGTCGATTCGATCACTGAAGCTTTCTTT
TRBV29-1	TRBJ1-2	.	few	CSVVPGDGGYTF	TGCAGCGTTGTGCCAGGAGATGGTGGCTACACCTTC
TRBV10-3	TRBJ1-2	TRBD1	once	CAINGQGAEIFNGYTF	TGTGCCATCAACGGACAGGGGGCCGAGATCTTCAATGGCTACACCTTC
TRBV28	TRBJ1-1	.	.	CASSIGAGSNTEAFF	TGTGCCAGCAGCATAGGGGCAGGGTCGAACACTGAAGCTTTCTTT
TRBV24-1	TRBJ2-3	.	.	CATSDLTDPYTQYF	TGTGCCACCAGTGATTTGACAGATCCGTATACGCAGTATTTT
TRBV6-6	TRBJ2-5	TRBD2	few	CASSYTGTKGETQYF	TGTGCCAGCAGTTATACTGGGACTAAGGGAGAGACCCAGTACTTC
TRBV20-1	TRBJ1-1	TRBD1	.	CSASGAGGYTEAFF	TGCAGTGCTAGTGGGGCAGGGGGTTACACTGAAGCTTTCTTT
TRBV6-1	TRBJ1-1	.	few	CASSEAPIQPLNTEAFF	TGTGCCAGCAGTGAAGCCCCCATACAGCCTTTGAACACTGAAGCTTTCTTT
TRBV12-5	TRBJ1-4	.	.	CASGLIVATNEKLFF	TGTGCTAGTGGTTTAATAGTTGCAACTAATGAAAAACTGTTTTTT
TRBV6-6	TRBJ2-1	.	few	CASITQGNEQFF	TGTGCCAGCATCACACAGGGCAATGAGCAGTTCTTC
TRBV27	TRBJ2-1	.	many	CASSPPAGLAPKEQFF	TGTGCCAGCAGTCCTCCGGCAGGGCTTGCGCCCAAGGAGCAGTTCTTC
TRBV11-1	TRBJ2-5	TRBD1	few	CASSLGTGIGETQYF	TGTGCCAGCAGCTTAGGGACAGGGATTGGAGAGACCCAGTACTTC
TRBV10-3	TRBJ2-6	.	.	CAISESIGTGANVLTF	TGTGCCATCAGTGAGTCTATTGGGACTGGGGCCAACGTCCTGACTTTC
TRBV7-8	TRBJ2-2	.	many	CASSFKGGGGAGELFF	TGTGCCAGCAGCTTTAAAGGGGGAGGGGGCGCCGGGGAGCTGTTTTTT
TRBV9	TRBJ1-1	TRBD1	.	CASSAGDRWNTEAFF	TGTGCCAGCAGCGCCGGGGACAGGTGGAACACTGAAGCTTTCTTT
TRBV4-3	TRBJ2-2	.	few	CASSQVTFGPTLSGELFF	TGCGCCAGCAGCCAAGTGACCTTTGGACCAACCCTATCCGGGGAGCTGTTTTTT
TRBV12-3/TRBV12-4	TRBJ1-2	.	few	CASSPIHPGSPRGYTF	TGTGCCAGCAGTCCCATCCATCCGGGGTCCCCACGGGGCTACACCTTC
TRBV11-2	TRBJ1-1	.	few	CASSPRRWDHAEAFF	TGTGCCAGCAGCCCTAGGAGGTGGGATCATGCTGAAGCTTTCTTT
TRBV11-2	TRBJ2-5	.	many	CASSLGLETQYF	TGTGCCAGCAGCTTAGGGCTGGAGACCCAGTACTTC
TRBV19	TRBJ1-1	.	few	CASSLRQKRPTEAFF	TGTGCCAGTAGTCTAAGACAAAAGAGGCCCACTGAAGCTTTCTTT
TRBV6-5	TRBJ1-2	TRBD1	few	CAINTGADGYTF	TGTGCCATCAACACAGGGGCGGATGGCTACACCTTC
TRBV7-3	TRBJ1-1	.	many	CASSLYRVNTEAFF	TGTGCCAGCAGCTTATACAGGGTTAACACTGAAGCTTTCTTT
TRBV7-9	TRBJ2-5	.	few	CASSFTEETQYF	TGTGCCAGCAGCTTTACCGAAGAGACCCAGTACTTC
TRBV27	TRBJ1-2	.	.	CASSPGAGPYYGYTF	TGTGCCAGCAGTCCCGGGGCAGGACCGTACTATGGCTACACCTTC
TRBV27	TRBJ1-1	.	.	CASSLRPRGTEAFF	TGTGCCAGCAGTTTACGTCCCAGGGGCACTGAAGCTTTCTTT
TRBV5-4	TRBJ2-1	TRBD2	few	CASSLRLAGGHSYNEQFF	TGTGCCAGCAGCCTTAGACTAGCGGGGGGCCACTCCTACAATGAGCAGTTCTTC
TRBV15	TRBJ1-3	TRBD1	.	CATSTGQALSGNTIYF	TGTGCCACCAGCACGGGACAGGCCCTCTCTGGAAACACCATATATTTT
TRBV5-4	TRBJ2-7	TRBD1	.	CASSVETGTGVEQYF	TGTGCCAGCAGCGTTGAAACCGGGACAGGGGTCGAGCAGTACTTC
TRBV28	TRBJ1-2	.	many	CASSATLTRGVGGYTF	TGTGCCAGCAGCGCCACCTTAACCCGAGGGGTAGGAGGCTACACCTTC
TRBV4-1	TRBJ1-1	.	few	CASSQDAGESTEAFF	TGCGCCAGCAGCCAAGATGCGGGGGAAAGCACTGAAGCTTTCTTT
TRBV6-5	TRBJ2-7	.	.	CASSPHRVYEQYF	TGTGCCAGCAGCCCCCATCGAGTCTACGAGCAGTACTTC
TRBV7-8	TRBJ1-1	.	many	CASSHPGGANTEAFF	TGTGCCAGCAGTCACCCGGGGGGTGCGAACACTGAAGCTTTCTTT
TRBV4-1	TRBJ1-1	.	.	CASSQPTDREAFF	TGCGCCAGCAGCCAACCCACCGACAGGGAAGCTTTCTTT
TRBV2	TRBJ2-2	.	few	CASKEGLITGELFF	TGTGCCAGCAAGGAGGGGTTGATAACCGGGGAGCTGTTTTTT
TRBV12-3/TRBV12-4	TRBJ1-2	.	many	CASSLGEDGYGYTF	TGTGCCAGCAGTTTAGGGGAGGATGGGTATGGCTACACCTTC
TRBV15	TRBJ2-7	.	few	CATSRGWGSEQYF	TGTGCCACCAGCAGGGGCTGGGGGAGCGAGCAGTACTTC
TRBV19	TRBJ1-1	.	once	CASSIPYTVNTEAFF	TGTGCCAGTAGTATCCCTTACACCGTAAACACTGAAGCTTTCTTT
TRBV24-1	TRBJ1-2	TRBD1	.	CATSDTTGVFGYTF	TGTGCCACCAGTGATACGACAGGGGTGTTCGGCTACACCTTC
TRBV6-2/TRBV6-3	TRBJ1-1	.	few	CATIFSRTGNTEAFF	TGTGCAACCATTTTCTCGAGAACGGGGAACACTGAAGCTTTCTTT
TRBV20-1	TRBJ2-7	TRBD1	.	CSPRGYGSYEQYF	TGCAGTCCCAGGGGGTACGGCTCCTACGAGCAGTACTTC
TRBV7-2	TRBJ2-3	TRBD2	many	CASSLVAGTSGGAAWADTQYF	TGTGCCAGCAGCTTAGTCGCCGGGACTAGCGGGGGGGCGGCTTGGGCAGATACGCAGTATTTT
TRBV7-9	TRBJ2-5	.	.	CASSRVLGQETQYF	TGTGCCAGCAGCCGCGTTCTGGGGCAAGAGACCCAGTACTTC
TRBV15	TRBJ1-5	TRBD1	few	CATSRDRGYNQPQHF	TGTGCCACCAGCAGGGACAGGGGATACAATCAGCCCCAGCATTTT
TRBV12-3/TRBV12-4	TRBJ2-5	TRBD2	few	CASSFVAGEKQETQYF	TGTGCCAGCAGTTTTGTAGCGGGGGAGAAACAAGAGACCCAGTACTTC